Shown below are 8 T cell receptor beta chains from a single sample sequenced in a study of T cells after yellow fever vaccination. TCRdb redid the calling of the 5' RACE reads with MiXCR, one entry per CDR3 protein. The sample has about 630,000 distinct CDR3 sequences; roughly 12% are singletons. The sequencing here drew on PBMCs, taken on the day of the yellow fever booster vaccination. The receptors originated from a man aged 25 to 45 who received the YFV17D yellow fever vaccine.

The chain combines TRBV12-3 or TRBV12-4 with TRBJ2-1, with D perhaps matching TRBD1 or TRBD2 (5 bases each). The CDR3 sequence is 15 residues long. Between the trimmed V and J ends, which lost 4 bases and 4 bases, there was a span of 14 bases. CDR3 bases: TGTGCCAGCAGTTCGGGACCGGCGGAATACAATGAGCAGTTCTTC. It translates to CASSSGPAEYNEQFF.

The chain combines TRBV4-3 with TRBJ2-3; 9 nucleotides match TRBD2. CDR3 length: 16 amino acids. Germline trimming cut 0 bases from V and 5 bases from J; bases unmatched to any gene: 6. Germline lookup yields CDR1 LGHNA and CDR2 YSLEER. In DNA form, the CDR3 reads TGCGCCAGCAGCCAAGATGGGCTAGCGGGAAGAGATACGCAGTATTTT. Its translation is CASSQDGLAGRDTQYF.

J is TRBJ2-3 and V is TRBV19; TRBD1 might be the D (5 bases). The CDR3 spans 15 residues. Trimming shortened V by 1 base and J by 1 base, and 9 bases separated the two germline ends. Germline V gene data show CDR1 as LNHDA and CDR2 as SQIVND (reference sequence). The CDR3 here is CASSIVRRGTDTQYF. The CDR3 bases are TGTGCCAGTAGTATAGTCCGCAGGGGCACAGATACGCAGTATTTT.

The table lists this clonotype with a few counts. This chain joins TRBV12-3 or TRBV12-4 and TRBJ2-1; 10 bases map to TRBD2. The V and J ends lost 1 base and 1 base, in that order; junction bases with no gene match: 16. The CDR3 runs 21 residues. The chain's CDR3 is CASSLDGLAEHELRSYNEQFF. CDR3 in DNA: TGTGCCAGCAGTTTAGATGGACTAGCGGAACACGAACTCCGATCCTACAATGAGCAGTTCTTC.

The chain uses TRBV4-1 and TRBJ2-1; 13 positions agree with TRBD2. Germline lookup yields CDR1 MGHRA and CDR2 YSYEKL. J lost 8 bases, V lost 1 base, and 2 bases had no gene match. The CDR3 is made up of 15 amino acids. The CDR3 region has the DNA TGCGCCAGCAGCCAAGGACTAGCGGGAGGAGATGAGCAGTTCTTC. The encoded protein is CASSQGLAGGDEQFF.

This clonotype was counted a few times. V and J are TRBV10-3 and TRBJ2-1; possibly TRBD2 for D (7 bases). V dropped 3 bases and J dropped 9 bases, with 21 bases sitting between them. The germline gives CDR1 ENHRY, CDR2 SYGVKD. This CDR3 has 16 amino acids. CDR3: CAISDGGGSGSGEQFF. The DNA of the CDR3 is TGTGCCATCAGTGACGGGGGCGGGAGTGGTAGCGGTGAGCAGTTCTTC.

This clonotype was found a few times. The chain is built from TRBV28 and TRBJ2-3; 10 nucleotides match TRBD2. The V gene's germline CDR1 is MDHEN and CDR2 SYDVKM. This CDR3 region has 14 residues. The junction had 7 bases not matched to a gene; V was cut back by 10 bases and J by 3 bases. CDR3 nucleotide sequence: TGTGCCACCACGTTAGCGGGAGGTACAGATACGCAGTATTTT. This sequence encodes CATTLAGGTDTQYF.

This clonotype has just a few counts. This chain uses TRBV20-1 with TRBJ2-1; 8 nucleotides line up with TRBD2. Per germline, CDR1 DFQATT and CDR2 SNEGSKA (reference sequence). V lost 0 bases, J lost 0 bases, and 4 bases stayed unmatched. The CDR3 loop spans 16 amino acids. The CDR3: CSARERAGVSYNEQFF. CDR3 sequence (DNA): TGCAGTGCTAGAGAACGAGCGGGAGTCTCCTACAATGAGCAGTTCTTC.